This TCR beta chain was observed in a study of T cell repertoires in cytomegalovirus infection. General study points: The ex vivo response was dominated by HLA-C-restricted CMV-specific TCR beta clonotypes.

TCRdb reanalysed the reads using MiXCR and keeps one entry per CDR3 protein. The table shows about 52,000 distinct CDR3 sequences, with 15% to 20% occurring only once. There are a few counts of this clonotype. Its antigen is not known. With V trimmed by 3 bases and J by 7 bases, 5 bases remained unmatched. CDR1 and CDR2 from the germline V gene are SEHNR and FQNEAQ (reference sequence). The CDR3 has 14 amino acids. This TCR came from a human donor in good health (CMV status not recorded). Some clones in this sample may be carry-over from other donors' samples. V gene TRBV7-9 combines with J gene TRBJ2-4, with 8 bases fitting TRBD1. This sample comprised CD8+ T cells from cultured PBMCs, obtained from culture after CMV antigen stimulation. CDR3 loop: CASSFRDRSNIQYF. The CDR3 region has the DNA TGTGCCAGCAGCTTTCGGGACAGGTCGAACATTCAGTACTTC.